The 29 T cell receptor beta chains reported below all come from one sample, sequenced in a study of blood T cell repertoires in COVID-19. Generated by immunoSEQ multiplex PCR, the TCRdb table keeps only in-frame clones and is missing some. The sample gives 250,000 to 300,000 clones, approximately 87% of which show up once; over 4.5% is in the top ten. The sample comprised peripheral blood. The receptor source for this set is a man in his sixties who had recovered from COVID-19.

The genes are TRBV5-4 and TRBJ1-3; TRBD1 matches 7 bases. Per germline, CDR1 SGHNT and CDR2 YYREEE (reference sequence). There are 16 residues in the CDR3. V lost 4 bases and J lost 0; bases outside the gene matches: 7. The DNA for the CDR3 is TGTGCCAGCAGCCACCGGACAGGCAGCTCTGGAAACACCATATATTTT. Amino acid sequence: CASSHRTGSSGNTIYF.

This clone was detected a few times. CDR3 DNA sequence: TGTGCCAGCAGTACCACAGGGGGCTACGAGCAGTACTTC. The encoded protein is CASSTTGGYEQYF. This chain connects TRBV27 to TRBJ2-7; 8 nucleotides align to TRBD1. Trimming at V came to 5 bases and at J to 3 bases, leaving 3 bases not matched to a gene. CDR1 and CDR2 (germline): MNHEY, SMNVEV (reference sequence). This CDR3 has 13 amino acids.

This clone was seen a handful of times. The genes are TRBV28 and TRBJ1-2; TRBD1 matches at 8 bases. Germline V CDR1 and CDR2: MDHEN, SYDVKM. The CDR3 runs to 14 residues. The V segment lost 8 bases and the J segment 7 bases; nucleotides outside the gene matches: 12. CDR3 protein: CASLLNRGLGGYTF. DNA of the CDR3: TGTGCCAGCCTCCTCAACAGGGGGTTGGGTGGCTACACCTTC.

The CDR3 nucleotides read TGTGCCAGCAGCCAACCGGGACTAGCGGGCCCAGAGCAGTTCTTC. This translates into CASSQPGLAGPEQFF. The gene calls are TRBV3-1 (or the pseudogene TRBV3-2) and TRBJ2-1, with TRBD2 matching over 12 bases. Germline V lookup: CDR1 LGHDT, CDR2 YNNKEL (reference sequence). CDR3 length: 15 amino acids. The trim removed 2 bases at V and 10 bases at J, leaving 6 bases unmatched.

The rearrangement joins TRBV7-9 to TRBJ2-3; D might be TRBD2 (6 bases). With 5 bases removed from V and 7 bases from J, the gap between germline ends came to 10 bases. CDR1 and CDR2 (germline): SEHNR, FQNEAQ (reference sequence). The CDR3 loop spans 12 amino acids. CDR3 protein: CASSIGRNTQYF. The DNA of the CDR3 is TGTGCCAGCAGCATTGGGAGGAATACGCAGTATTTT.

A remark on this clone: This same CDR3 is encoded by further DNA sequences in the sample. The V call is TRBV7-2, the J call TRBJ2-5; TRBD1 aligns across 11 bases. The CDR3 is made up of 13 amino acids. CDR1 and CDR2 (germline): SGHTA, FQGNSA. V was pared by 5 bases and J by 5 bases, with 1 base of the junction left unmatched. As DNA, the CDR3 is TGTGCCAGCAGCCGGGACAGGGGGGAGACCCAGTACTTC. Its translation: CASSRDRGETQYF.

This clone has only one observation. This chain joins TRBV9 and TRBJ2-7, with 10 bases that match TRBD2. Per germline, CDR1 SGDLS and CDR2 YYNGEE. After removal of 4 bases from V and 6 bases from J, the junction contained 10 bases not matched to a gene. This CDR3 has 15 residues. The CDR3 region has the DNA TGTGCCAGCAGCCTAGCGGGAGACTGGGCGGTCGAGCAGTACTTC. Translation gives CASSLAGDWAVEQYF.

CDR3 region: CAWVGQLNSPLHF. The CDR3 region has the DNA TGTGCCTGGGTGGGACAGTTGAATTCACCCCTCCACTTT. The chain couples TRBV30 to TRBJ1-6; 7 positions match TRBD1. This CDR3 comprises 13 residues. Losses at the gene ends were 5 bases for V and 7 bases for J; bases not matched to a gene: 5. Germline loops: CDR1 GTSNPN, CDR2 SVGIG (reference sequence).

J is TRBJ2-7 and V is TRBV7-8, with D unresolved. Trimming left V 6 bases short and J 2 bases short, with 14 bases between. This CDR3 is built from 14 residues. Germline V CDR1 and CDR2: SGHVS, FQNEAQ. CDR3 protein: CASRGLIQTYEQYF. The CDR3 DNA reads as TGTGCCAGCAGGGGCCTTATTCAGACCTACGAGCAGTACTTC.

This chain uses TRBV7-2 with TRBJ2-2, with TRBD2 identical over 11 bases. Germline-derived CDR1 and CDR2 are SGHTA and FQGNSA. CDR3 length: 16 amino acids. The J segment lost 5 bases and the V segment lost 6 bases, leaving 8 bases of the junction unmatched. The CDR3, as DNA: TGTGCCAGCAGGGGACCGGGACTAGCGGTTACCGGGGAGCTGTTTTTT. It encodes CASRGPGLAVTGELFF.

The chain recombines TRBV12-3 or TRBV12-4 with TRBJ1-3; no clear D. The V end was cut by 5 bases, the J end by 0 bases, with 5 bases between. The length of the CDR3 is 13 residues. CDR3 amino acids: CASSPFSGNTIYF. In DNA, the CDR3 is TGTGCCAGCAGTCCCTTCTCTGGAAACACCATATATTTT.

The chain recombines TRBV28 with TRBJ2-2, with 7 bases lining up with TRBD2. The trim removed 8 bases at V and 1 base at J, leaving 1 base unmatched. Germline V CDR1 and CDR2: MDHEN, SYDVKM. The CDR3 has 13 residues. CDR3 nucleotide sequence: TGTGCCAGCGGGGGGGTGAACACCGGGGAGCTGTTTTTT. Translating it yields CASGGVNTGELFF.

The chain links TRBV10-2 to TRBJ2-7; 7 positions agree with TRBD1. V lost 6 bases to trimming and J lost 2 bases; unmatched junction nucleotides: 7. CDR1 is WSHSY, CDR2 SAAADI, per germline. The CDR3 loop spans 14 amino acids. CDR3 region: CASRRGQGAYEQYF. DNA for the CDR3: TGCGCCAGCAGAAGAGGTCAGGGGGCCTACGAGCAGTACTTC.

This clone has just one count. The V gene is TRBV7-2, the J gene TRBJ2-4; perhaps TRBD1 as D (6 bases). Germline CDR1 and CDR2: SGHTA and FQGNSA. This CDR3 spans 12 amino acids. V dropped 1 base and J dropped 15 bases, with 13 bases sitting between them. The CDR3 is CASSLGFQGRYF. In nucleotides, the CDR3 is TGTGCCAGCAGCTTAGGTTTCCAGGGGAGGTACTTC.

The chain links TRBV19 to TRBJ2-7; possibly TRBD2 for D (5 bases). V was shortened by 0 bases and J by 6 bases, with 9 bases between the two germline ends. Germline V gene sequence: CDR1 LNHDA, CDR2 SQIVND (reference sequence). This CDR3 contains 13 residues. CDR3 bases: TGTGCCAGTAGTATAGAGCTTGGGAGCGAGCAGTACTTC. It translates to CASSIELGSEQYF.

This chain uses TRBV7-9 with TRBJ1-3; D call uncertain. Germline-derived CDR1 and CDR2 are SEHNR and FQNEAQ (reference sequence). V shed 7 bases and J shed 4 bases, with 14 bases lying between them. This CDR3 comprises 14 residues. CDR3 amino acids: CASTWNRRGNTIYF. The CDR3 DNA follows: TGTGCCAGCACCTGGAATCGGAGGGGAAACACCATATATTTT.

The chain has TRBV7-9 and TRBJ1-1; 8 nucleotides line up with TRBD1. V gave up 3 bases and J gave up 7 bases; unmatched junction bases: 4. Germline V gene lookup returns CDR1 SEHNR and CDR2 FQNEAQ (reference sequence). This CDR3 has 13 amino acids. CDR3 residues: CASSLGQESEAFF. The CDR3 bases are TGTGCCAGCAGCTTGGGACAGGAGAGTGAAGCTTTCTTT.

V and J are TRBV12-3 or TRBV12-4 and TRBJ1-1; D gene uncertain. CDR3 size: 13 residues. The germline V and J ends were trimmed by 5 bases and 7 bases, with 14 bases remaining between them. The CDR3, as DNA: TGTGCCAGCAGTCGAGAGCCGGGATTTGAAGCTTTCTTT. Amino acid sequence: CASSREPGFEAFF.

The chain couples TRBV12-5 to TRBJ1-3; possible D gene TRBD1, 5 bases. The CDR3 runs to 17 residues. V lost 9 bases, J lost 0 bases, and 21 bases lay in between. Germline loops: CDR1 LGHNT, CDR2 FRNRAP. In DNA form, the CDR3 reads TGTGCTAGCTCAGCATACTTCAGGGAAAACTCTGGAAACACCATATATTTT. This encodes CASSAYFRENSGNTIYF.

The genes are TRBV19 and TRBJ2-7; D is possibly TRBD2 (6 bases). The CDR3 extends over 14 amino acids. Germline CDR1 and CDR2: LNHDA and SQIVND (reference sequence). V gave up 5 bases and J gave up 6 bases, with 17 bases separating them. The CDR3 DNA reads as TGTGCCAGTAGTCGGTCCCCGGGGGTCTCCGAGCAGTACTTC. It codes for CASSRSPGVSEQYF.

The J gene is TRBJ2-1, the V gene TRBV7-3; tentative D call: TRBD1 (6 bases). The CDR3 is 13 residues long. Germline loops: CDR1 SGHTA, CDR2 FQGTGA. V was cut by 5 bases and J by 8 bases, with 13 bases left in between. The DNA for the CDR3 is TGTGCCAGCAGCCCCCAGGGGAATCATGAGCAGTTCTTC. Amino acid sequence: CASSPQGNHEQFF.

The chain is built from TRBV19 and TRBJ1-6; D gene uncertain. CDR1 is LNHDA and CDR2 is SQIVND in the germline V gene (reference sequence). The CDR3 is 13 amino acids. V lost 0 bases and J 8 bases, leaving 5 bases between the germline ends. This CDR3 reads CASSIEQDSPLHF. The CDR3 nucleotides are TGTGCCAGTAGTATAGAGCAGGATTCACCCCTCCACTTT.

The genes are TRBV5-1 and TRBJ2-1; 8 positions agree with TRBD2. With V trimmed by 0 bases and J by 2 bases, 4 bases remained unmatched. CDR3 size: 16 residues. CDR1 and CDR2 from the germline V gene are SGHRS and YFSETQ. Written as DNA, the CDR3 is TGCGCCAGCAGCTTGGGCGGTAGCGGGGCCTACAATGAGCAGTTCTTC. It is translated as CASSLGGSGAYNEQFF.

The chain carries TRBV7-9 and TRBJ2-1; a possible D gene is TRBD2 (5 bases). This CDR3 is built from 19 residues. Germline CDR1 is SEHNR and CDR2 is FQNEAQ (reference sequence). V shed 1 base and J shed 0 bases, with 19 bases lying between them. The CDR3 reads CASSLGALASPSSYNEQFF. The CDR3 nucleotides are TGTGCCAGCAGCTTAGGAGCTCTAGCTTCCCCGAGCTCCTACAATGAGCAGTTCTTC.

The genes are TRBV30 and TRBJ1-6; D unclear. With 4 bases removed from V and 9 bases from J, the gap between germline ends came to 7 bases. CDR1 and CDR2 from the germline V gene are GTSNPN and SVGIG (reference sequence). The CDR3 totals 11 residues. The CDR3 is CAWTSGSPLHF. The CDR3 DNA is TGTGCCTGGACCAGCGGTTCACCCCTCCACTTT. Drawing the rest from reference TRBV30 and TRBJ1-6, the complete variable domain is SQTIHQWPATLVQPVGSPLSLECTVEGTSNPNLYWYRQAAGRGLQLLFYSVGIGQISSEVPQNLSASRPQDRQFILSSKKLLLSDSGFYLCAWTSGSPLHFGNGTRLTVT.

V and J are TRBV18 and TRBJ1-2; TRBD1 agrees at 10 bases. V shed 5 bases, J shed 4 bases, and the junction held 10 bases outside the gene matches. The CDR3 consists of 16 residues. Germline V gene data show CDR1 as KGHSH and CDR2 as LQKENI. Here the CDR3 DNA reads TGTGCCAGCTCAACAAACCCAGGACAGGGGGTCTATGGCTACACCTTC. This translates into CASSTNPGQGVYGYTF.

The V call is TRBV7-9, the J call TRBJ1-1; 7 bases agree with TRBD1. The germline CDR1 and CDR2 sequences are SEHNR and FQNEAQ (reference sequence). This CDR3 spans 15 amino acids. V gave up 5 bases and J gave up 1 base; unmatched junction bases: 7. The CDR3 sequence is CASSPKDRANTEAFF. CDR3 coding DNA: TGTGCCAGCAGCCCCAAAGACAGGGCGAACACTGAAGCTTTCTTT.

This chain connects TRBV30 to TRBJ2-7; the D gene is possibly TRBD2 (5 bases). This CDR3 spans 13 amino acids. Germline values: CDR1 GTSNPN, CDR2 SVGIG (reference sequence). V gave up 3 bases and J gave up 0 bases, with 9 bases separating them. In DNA, the CDR3 is TGTGCCTGGAGCCCGGGATTCTCCTACGAGCAGTACTTC. Its protein is CAWSPGFSYEQYF.

This chain joins TRBV19 and TRBJ1-1; possibly TRBD1 for D (6 bases). Germline CDR1 is LNHDA and CDR2 is SQIVND (reference sequence). The V end lost 7 bases, the J end lost 1 base, and 16 bases lay between the germline ends. The CDR3 is 15 amino acids. The CDR3 DNA is TGTGCCAGTACCCCTCGGGGGGCTAAGAACACTGAAGCTTTCTTT. Translated: CASTPRGAKNTEAFF.